This TCR beta chain is from a study of tumor-infiltrating lymphocytes in oesophageal squamous cell carcinoma. TCRdb reprocessed the PCR reads via MiXCR and lists one record per CDR3 protein. Of around 15,000 distinct CDR3 sequences listed, about 50% were seen once; the top ten hold around two fifths. This clonotype was found once. The CDR3 has 16 amino acids. Germline CDR1 reads SGHDT; CDR2 reads YYEEEE. This chain links TRBV5-6 with TRBJ2-5, with D tentatively TRBD1 (6 bases). The J call could be wrong; TRBJ2-4 is a better fit for the DNA end. Material for sequencing was esophageal tumor tissue. This clonotype was obtained from a female donor with esophageal squamous cell carcinoma. The CDR3 protein is CASSFQGKGAKNIQYF. As DNA, the CDR3 is TGTGCCAGCAGCTTTCAGGGGAAGGGGGCCAAAAACATTCAGTACTTC.